This entry is about one T cell receptor beta chain. Its antigen is undetermined. V dropped 0 bases and J dropped 4 bases, with 6 bases sitting between them. This CDR3 region has 13 residues. The germline gives CDR1 SGDLS, CDR2 YYNGEE. The data were obtained in a study of T cell clonotyping in hematopoietic cell transplantation. The study's findings and limits: Higher Inverse Simpson Index values in graft donor and pretransplant recipient predicted broader posttransplant TCR diversity. After transplant, recipient diversity fell while pathologically expanded clonotypes grew through day 180. CD4 and CD8 repertoire contributions could not be separated without sorting.

Libraries were prepared by immunoSEQ multiplex PCR; TCRdb keeps only in-frame clonotypes and omits some of them. The sample lists a few thousand clones; around 93% were seen once. This sequence joins TRBV9 and TRBJ2-3; D is unresolved. The source material was PBMCs, sampled at the time of graft-versus-host disease after allogeneic stem cell transplant. The TCR was taken from a male patient aged 60-70 years who had an allogeneic stem cell transplant from a related donor, so the T cells may come from the graft donor. Some clones in this sample may be carry-over from other donors' samples. CDR3 coding DNA: TGTGCCAGCAGCGTAGACCGACCAGATACGCAGTATTTT. This encodes CASSVDRPDTQYF. Filled out from reference TRBV9 and TRBJ2-3, the complete variable domain reads DSGVTQTPKHLITATGQRVTLRCSPRSGDLSVYWYQQSLDQGLQFLIQYYNGEERAKGNILERFSAQQFPDLHSELNLSSLELGDSALYFCASSVDRPDTQYFGPGTRLTVL.